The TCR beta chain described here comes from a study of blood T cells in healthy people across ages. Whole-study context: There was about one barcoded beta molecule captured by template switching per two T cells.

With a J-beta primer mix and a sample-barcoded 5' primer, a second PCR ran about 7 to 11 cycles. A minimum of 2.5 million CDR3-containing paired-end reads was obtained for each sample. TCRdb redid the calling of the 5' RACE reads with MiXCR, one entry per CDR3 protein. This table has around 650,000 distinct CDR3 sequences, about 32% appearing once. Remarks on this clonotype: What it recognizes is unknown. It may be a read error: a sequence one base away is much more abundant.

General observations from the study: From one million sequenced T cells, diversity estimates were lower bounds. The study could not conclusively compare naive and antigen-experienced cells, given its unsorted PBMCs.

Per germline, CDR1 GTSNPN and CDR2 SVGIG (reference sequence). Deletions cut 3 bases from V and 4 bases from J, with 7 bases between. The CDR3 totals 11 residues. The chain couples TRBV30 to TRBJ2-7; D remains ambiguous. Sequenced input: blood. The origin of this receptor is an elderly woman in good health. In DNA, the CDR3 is TGTGCCTGGAGGCAGAAATACGAGCAGTACTTC. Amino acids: CAWRQKYEQYF.